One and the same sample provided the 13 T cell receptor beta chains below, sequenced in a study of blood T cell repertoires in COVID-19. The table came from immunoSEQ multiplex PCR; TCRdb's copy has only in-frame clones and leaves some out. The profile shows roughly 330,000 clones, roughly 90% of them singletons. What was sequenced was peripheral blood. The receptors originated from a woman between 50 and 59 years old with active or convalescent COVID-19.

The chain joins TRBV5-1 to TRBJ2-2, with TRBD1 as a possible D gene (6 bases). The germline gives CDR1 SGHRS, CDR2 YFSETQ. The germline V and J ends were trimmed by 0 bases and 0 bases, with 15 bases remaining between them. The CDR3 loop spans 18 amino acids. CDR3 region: CASSLGALDRSNTGELFF. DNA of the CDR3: TGCGCCAGCAGCTTGGGTGCCCTGGACAGATCGAACACCGGGGAGCTGTTTTTT.

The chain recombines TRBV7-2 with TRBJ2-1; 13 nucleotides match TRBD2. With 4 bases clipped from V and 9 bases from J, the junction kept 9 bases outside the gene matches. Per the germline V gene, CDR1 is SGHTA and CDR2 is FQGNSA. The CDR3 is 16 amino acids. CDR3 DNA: TGTGCCAGCAGCTCTACTAGCGGGAGGGCCCTCGGTGAGCAGTTCTTC. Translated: CASSSTSGRALGEQFF.

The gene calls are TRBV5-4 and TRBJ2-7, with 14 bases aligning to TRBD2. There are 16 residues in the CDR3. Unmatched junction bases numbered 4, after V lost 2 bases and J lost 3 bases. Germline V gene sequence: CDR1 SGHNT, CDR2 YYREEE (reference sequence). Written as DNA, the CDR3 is TGTGCCAGCAGCTTTAGGACTAGCGGGAGGCTCTACGAGCAGTACTTC. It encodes CASSFRTSGRLYEQYF.

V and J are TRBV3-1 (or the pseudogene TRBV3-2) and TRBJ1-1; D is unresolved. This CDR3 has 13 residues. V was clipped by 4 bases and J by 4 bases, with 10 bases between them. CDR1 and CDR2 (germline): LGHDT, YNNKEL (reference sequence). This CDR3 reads CASSLSDSTEAFF. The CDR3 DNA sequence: TGTGCCAGCAGCCTATCCGATAGCACTGAAGCTTTCTTT.

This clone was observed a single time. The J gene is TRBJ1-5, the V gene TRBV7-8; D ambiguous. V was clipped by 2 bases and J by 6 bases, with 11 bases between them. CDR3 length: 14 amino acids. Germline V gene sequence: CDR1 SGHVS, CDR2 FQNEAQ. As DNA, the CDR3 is TGTGCCAGCAGCTTACTATCGGGGAGTCAGCCCCAGCATTTT. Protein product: CASSLLSGSQPQHF.

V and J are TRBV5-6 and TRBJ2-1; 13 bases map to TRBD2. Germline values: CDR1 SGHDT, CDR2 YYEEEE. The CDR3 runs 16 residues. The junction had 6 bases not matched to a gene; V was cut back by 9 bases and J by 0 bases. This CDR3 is CAKTSGGYSSYNEQFF. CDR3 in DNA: TGTGCCAAGACTAGCGGGGGGTACTCCTCCTACAATGAGCAGTTCTTC.

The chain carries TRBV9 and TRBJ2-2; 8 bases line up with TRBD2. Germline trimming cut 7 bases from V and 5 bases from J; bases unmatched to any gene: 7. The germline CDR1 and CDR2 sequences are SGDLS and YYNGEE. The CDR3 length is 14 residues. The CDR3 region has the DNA TGTGCCAGCGGCCCGGGACTAGGGACCGGGGAGCTGTTTTTT. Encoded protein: CASGPGLGTGELFF.

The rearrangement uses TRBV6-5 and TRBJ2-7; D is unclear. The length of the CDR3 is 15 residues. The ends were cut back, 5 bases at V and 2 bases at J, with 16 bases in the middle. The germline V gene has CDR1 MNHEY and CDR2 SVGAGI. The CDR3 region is CASSPPSTPPYEQYF. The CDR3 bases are TGTGCCAGCAGTCCGCCCTCAACTCCACCCTACGAGCAGTACTTC.

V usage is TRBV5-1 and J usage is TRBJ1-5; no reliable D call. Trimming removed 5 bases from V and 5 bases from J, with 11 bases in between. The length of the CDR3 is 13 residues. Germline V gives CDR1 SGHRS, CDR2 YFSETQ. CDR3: CASSVSVDQPQHF. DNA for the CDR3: TGCGCCAGCAGTGTCAGTGTTGATCAGCCCCAGCATTTT.

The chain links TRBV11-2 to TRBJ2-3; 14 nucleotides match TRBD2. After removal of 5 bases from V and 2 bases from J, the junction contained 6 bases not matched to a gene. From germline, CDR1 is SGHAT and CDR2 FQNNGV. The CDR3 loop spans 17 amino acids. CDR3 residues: CASSPGTSGGVTDTQYF. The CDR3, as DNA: TGTGCCAGCAGCCCCGGGACTAGCGGGGGAGTCACAGATACGCAGTATTTT.

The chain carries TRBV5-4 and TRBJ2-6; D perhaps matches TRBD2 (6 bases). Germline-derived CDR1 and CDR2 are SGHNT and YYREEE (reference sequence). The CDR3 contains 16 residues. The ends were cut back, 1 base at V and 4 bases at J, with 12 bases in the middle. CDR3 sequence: CASSLFEGLGANVLTF. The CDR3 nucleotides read TGTGCCAGCAGCTTGTTCGAGGGACTGGGGGCCAACGTCCTGACTTTC.

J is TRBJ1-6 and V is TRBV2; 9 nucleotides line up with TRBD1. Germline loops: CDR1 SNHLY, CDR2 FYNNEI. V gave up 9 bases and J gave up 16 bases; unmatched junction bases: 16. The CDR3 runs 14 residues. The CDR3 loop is CASKRIQGAVVLHF. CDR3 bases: TGTGCCAGTAAACGGATACAGGGGGCCGTGGTGCTCCACTTT.

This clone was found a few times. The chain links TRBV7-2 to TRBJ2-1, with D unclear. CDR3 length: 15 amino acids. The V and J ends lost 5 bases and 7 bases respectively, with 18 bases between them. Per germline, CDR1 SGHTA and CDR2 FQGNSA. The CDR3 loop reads CASSLEPDSTNEQFF. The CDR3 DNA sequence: TGTGCCAGCAGCCTAGAGCCCGACTCAACTAATGAGCAGTTCTTC. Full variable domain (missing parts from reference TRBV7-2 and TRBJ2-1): GAGVSQSPSNKVTEKGKDVELRCDPISGHTALYWYRQSLGQGLEFLIYFQGNSAPDKSGLPSDRFSAERTGGSVSTLTIQRTQQEDSAVYLCASSLEPDSTNEQFFGPGTRLTVL.